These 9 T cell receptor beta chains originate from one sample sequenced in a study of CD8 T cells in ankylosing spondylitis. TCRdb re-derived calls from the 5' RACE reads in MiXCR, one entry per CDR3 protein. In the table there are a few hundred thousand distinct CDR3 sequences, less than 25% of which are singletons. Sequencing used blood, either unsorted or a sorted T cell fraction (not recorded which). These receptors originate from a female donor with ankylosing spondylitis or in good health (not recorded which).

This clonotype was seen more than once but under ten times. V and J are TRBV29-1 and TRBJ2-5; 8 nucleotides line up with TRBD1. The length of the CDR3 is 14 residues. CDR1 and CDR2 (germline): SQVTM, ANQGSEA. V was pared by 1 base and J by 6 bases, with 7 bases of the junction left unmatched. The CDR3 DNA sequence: TGCAGCGTTGAAGGCCCAGGGGGCGCGAAGACCCAGTACTTC. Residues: CSVEGPGGAKTQYF.

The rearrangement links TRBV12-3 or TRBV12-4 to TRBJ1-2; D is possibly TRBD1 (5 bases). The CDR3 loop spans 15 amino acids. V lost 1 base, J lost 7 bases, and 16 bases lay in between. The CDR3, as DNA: TGTGCCAGCAGTTTAGAAGGGGTCACGGGGATTGGCTACACCTTC. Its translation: CASSLEGVTGIGYTF.

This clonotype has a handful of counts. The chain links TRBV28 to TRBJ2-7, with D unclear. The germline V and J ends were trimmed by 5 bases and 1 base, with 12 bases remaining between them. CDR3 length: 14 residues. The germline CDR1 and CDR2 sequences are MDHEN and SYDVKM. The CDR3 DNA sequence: TGTGCCAGCAGTATACCTCACGGATCCTACGAGCAGTACTTC. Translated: CASSIPHGSYEQYF. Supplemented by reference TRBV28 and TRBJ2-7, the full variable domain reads DVKVTQSSRYLVKRTGEKVFLECVQDMDHENMFWYRQDPGLGLRLIYFSYDVKMKEKGDIPEGYSVSREKKERFSLILESASTNQTSMYLCASSIPHGSYEQYFGPGTRLTVT.

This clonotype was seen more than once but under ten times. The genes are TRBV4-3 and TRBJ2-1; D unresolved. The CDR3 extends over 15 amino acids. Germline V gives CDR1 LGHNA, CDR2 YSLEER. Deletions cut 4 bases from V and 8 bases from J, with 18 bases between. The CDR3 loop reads CASSPQGGRWDEQFF. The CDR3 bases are TGCGCCAGCAGCCCCCAAGGCGGCCGGTGGGATGAGCAGTTCTTC.

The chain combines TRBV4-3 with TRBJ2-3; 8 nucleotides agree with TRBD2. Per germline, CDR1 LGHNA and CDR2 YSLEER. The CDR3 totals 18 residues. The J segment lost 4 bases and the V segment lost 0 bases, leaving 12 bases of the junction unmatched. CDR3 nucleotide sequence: TGCGCCAGCAGCCAAGATACAAGGACGGGAGGGCGGGCAGATACGCAGTATTTT. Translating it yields CASSQDTRTGGRADTQYF.

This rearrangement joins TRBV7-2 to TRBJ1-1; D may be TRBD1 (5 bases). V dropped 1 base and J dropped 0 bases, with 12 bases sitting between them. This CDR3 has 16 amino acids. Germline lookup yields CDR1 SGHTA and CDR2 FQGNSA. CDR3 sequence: CASSLVGGRVNTEAFF. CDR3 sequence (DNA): TGTGCCAGCAGCTTAGTTGGTGGCAGGGTGAACACTGAAGCTTTCTTT.

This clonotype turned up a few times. CDR3 DNA sequence: TGCGCCAGCAGCTTGGGTACTACGAGCTCCTACGAGCAGTACTTC. Amino acids: CASSLGTTSSYEQYF. The chain is built from TRBV5-1 and TRBJ2-7; D is uncertain. The ends were cut back, 0 bases at V and 0 bases at J, with 10 bases in the middle. CDR3 length equals 15 residues. Germline loops: CDR1 SGHRS, CDR2 YFSETQ.

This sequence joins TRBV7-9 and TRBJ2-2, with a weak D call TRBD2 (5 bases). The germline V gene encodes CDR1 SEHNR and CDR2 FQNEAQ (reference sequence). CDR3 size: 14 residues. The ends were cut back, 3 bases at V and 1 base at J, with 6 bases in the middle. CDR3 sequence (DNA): TGTGCCAGCAGCTTGACTATGAACACCGGGGAGCTGTTTTTT. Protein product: CASSLTMNTGELFF.

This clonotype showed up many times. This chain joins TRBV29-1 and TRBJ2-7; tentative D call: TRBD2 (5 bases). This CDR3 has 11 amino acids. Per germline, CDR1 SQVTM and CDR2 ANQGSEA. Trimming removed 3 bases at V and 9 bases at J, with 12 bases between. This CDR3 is CSVEEAHGQYF. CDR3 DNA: TGCAGCGTTGAGGAGGCCCATGGGCAGTACTTC.